A single T cell receptor (beta chain) is shown here with its context. Original handling: Nucleated cell number was recorded as an estimate derived from reference gene primer amplification. TCRdb keeps only in-frame clones here, not all; method: immunoSEQ multiplex PCR. The V and J calls and clone size were taken over from that table, and D and trimming were inferred from the DNA. The sample includes 200,000 to 250,000 clones, about nine tenths of them seen just once. Recruits, aged roughly 18 to 95 years, lived in 20 to 30 US areas. This sample is drawn from a study of blood T cell repertoires in COVID-19. About the study: The study drew acute and convalescent COVID-19 samples from the United States, Italy and Spain. T cells, B-cell-depleted T cells, or PBMCs supplied cDNA or gDNA.

This CDR3 has 17 amino acids. Trimming removed 0 bases from V and 3 bases from J; junction bases left unmatched: 5. Germline V gene data show CDR1 as SGHNT and CDR2 as YYREEE (reference sequence). This clonotype was sampled from a woman aged 40-49 years with acute COVID-19. The sample taken for sequencing was PBMCs or T cells enriched from blood (not recorded which). V and J are TRBV5-4 and TRBJ2-5, with 13 bases fitting TRBD2. CDR3 bases: TGTGCCAGCAGCTTGGCGCGTGGACTAGCGGGGGAAGAGACCCAGTACTTC. Protein sequence: CASSLARGLAGEETQYF.